One and the same sample provided the 16 T cell receptor beta chains below, sequenced in a study of multiple sclerosis patients with progressive multifocal leukoencephalopathy. Measured with immunoSEQ multiplex PCR; TCRdb has only the in-frame clones, and not every one. The table has roughly 32,000 clones, over 75% seen once. Sample time point: time of PML onset. Specimen: PBMCs, collected from a patient treated with natalizumab. The receptors derive from a human donor with progressive multifocal leukoencephalopathy.

This chain joins TRBV19 and TRBJ2-5; TRBD2 might be the D (6 bases). From germline, CDR1 is LNHDA and CDR2 SQIVND (reference sequence). Trimming took 2 bases from V and 8 from J, leaving 12 bases between them. CDR3 length: 13 amino acids. For the CDR3, the DNA is TGTGCCAGTAGTATAACGGGGGTTGATACCCAGTACTTC. Translation: CASSITGVDTQYF.

This sequence joins TRBV18 and TRBJ1-1; D might be TRBD1 (6 bases). The CDR3 sequence is 14 residues long. V was pared by 6 bases and J by 2 bases, with 13 bases between. CDR1 is KGHSH, CDR2 LQKENI, per germline. CDR3 loop: CASSKTGINTEAFF. CDR3 DNA: TGTGCCAGCTCGAAGACAGGAATAAACACTGAAGCTTTCTTT.

The V and J genes are TRBV18 and TRBJ1-1; TRBD1 matches 8 bases. The trim removed 6 bases at V and 5 bases at J, leaving 8 bases unmatched. Germline values: CDR1 KGHSH, CDR2 LQKENI. The CDR3 runs 14 residues. Here the CDR3 reads CASSPDRGYTEAFF. The CDR3 nucleotides read TGTGCCAGCTCCCCCGACAGGGGTTATACTGAAGCTTTCTTT.

The chain recombines TRBV2 with TRBJ1-5, with unresolved D. The CDR3 has 15 residues. CDR1 is SNHLY and CDR2 is FYNNEI in the germline V gene. V was trimmed by 4 bases and J by 4 bases, leaving 14 bases between them. In nucleotides, the CDR3 is TGTGCCAGCAGTGTCTTACGGACGACTAATCAGCCCCAGCATTTT. Translation: CASSVLRTTNQPQHF.

The chain couples TRBV2 to TRBJ1-5, with 9 bases matching TRBD1. The V gene end was trimmed by 6 bases and the J gene end by 0 bases; junction bases not matched to a gene: 6. CDR1 and CDR2 (germline): SNHLY, FYNNEI. The CDR3 is 16 amino acids. The CDR3 sequence: CASRTGGSYSNQPQHF. For the CDR3, the DNA is TGTGCCAGCAGGACAGGGGGATCCTATAGCAATCAGCCCCAGCATTTT.

This clone was counted between two and nine times. The gene calls are TRBV5-8 and TRBJ1-5, with D perhaps TRBD1 (6 bases). Germline V gene lookup returns CDR1 SGHTS and CDR2 YDEGEE. This CDR3 is built from 15 residues. V was clipped by 4 bases and J by 7 bases, with 18 bases between them. The CDR3 bases are TGTGCCAGCAGCCGACTTAACAGGGAAGGGCAGCCCCAGCATTTT. Protein: CASSRLNREGQPQHF. Filled out from reference TRBV5-8 and TRBJ1-5, the complete variable domain reads EAGVTQSPTHLIKTRGQQATLRCSPISGHTSVYWYQQALGLGLQFLLWYDEGEERNRGNFPPRFSGRQFPNYSSELNVNALELEDSALYLCASSRLNREGQPQHFGDGTRLSIL.

The table lists this clone with a count of one. For the CDR3, the DNA is TGTGCCAGCAGCTTAGGCCTCGGGACTAGCGGCTCCTACGAGCAGTACTTC. It translates to CASSLGLGTSGSYEQYF. The chain is built from TRBV7-2 and TRBJ2-5; 11 bases agree with TRBD2. Matching the DNA end better, TRBJ2-7 makes the J call doubtful. Germline assignment: CDR1 SGHTA and CDR2 FQGNSA. This CDR3 has 17 amino acids.

The rearrangement links TRBV6-5 to TRBJ1-3; 10 nucleotides agree with TRBD1. Germline V gives CDR1 MNHEY, CDR2 SVGAGI. J lost 2 bases, V lost 6 bases, and 4 bases had no gene match. The length of the CDR3 is 15 residues. The CDR3 region is CASRRQGAAGNTIYF. The CDR3 nucleotides read TGTGCCAGCAGGCGACAGGGGGCGGCTGGAAACACCATATATTTT.

For this clone: Other DNA sequences in the same sample also yield this CDR3. The chain combines TRBV7-3 with TRBJ1-2; D unclear. CDR3 length: 14 residues. Germline loops: CDR1 SGHTA, CDR2 FQGTGA. Deletions cut 2 bases from V and 1 base from J, with 8 bases between. The DNA of the CDR3 is TGTGCCAGCAGCTTAGGAGTGGGTAACTATGGCTACACCTTC. Protein sequence: CASSLGVGNYGYTF. Using reference TRBV7-3 and TRBJ1-2 for the parts outside the CDR3, the full variable domain is GAGVSQTPSNKVTEKGKYVELRCDPISGHTALYWYRQSLGQGPEFLIYFQGTGAADDSGLPNDRFFAVRPEGSVSTLKIQRTERGDSAVYLCASSLGVGNYGYTFGSGTRLTVV.

The CDR3 DNA follows: TGCAGCGTGGGAACAGGGGCTAGACAGCCCCAGCATTTT. It encodes CSVGTGARQPQHF. This chain uses TRBV29-1 with TRBJ1-5; 7 bases are shared with TRBD1. The ends lost 6 bases at V and 7 bases at J; junction bases unmatched: 9. CDR1 is SQVTM, CDR2 ANQGSEA, per germline. This CDR3 is 13 amino acids long.

This sequence joins TRBV4-1 and TRBJ1-4; D call uncertain. Germline lookup yields CDR1 MGHRA and CDR2 YSYEKL. CDR3 size: 13 residues. Between the trimmed V and J ends, which lost 0 bases and 8 bases, there was a span of 7 bases. This CDR3 is CASSQDLREKLFF. CDR3 DNA: TGCGCCAGCAGCCAAGATCTTCGGGAAAAACTGTTTTTT.

V gene TRBV28 combines with J gene TRBJ1-2; the D is unclear. The CDR3 consists of 11 residues. Germline values: CDR1 MDHEN, CDR2 SYDVKM. The germline V and J ends were trimmed by 4 bases and 4 bases, with 4 bases remaining between them. CDR3 protein: CASSYPYGYTF. In DNA form, the CDR3 reads TGTGCCAGCAGTTACCCCTATGGCTACACCTTC.

The chain recombines TRBV28 with TRBJ1-2; D possibly corresponds to TRBD1 (6 bases). Per the germline V gene, CDR1 is MDHEN and CDR2 is SYDVKM. The length of the CDR3 is 14 residues. V was pared by 6 bases and J by 3 bases, with 14 bases between. The CDR3 loop reads CASRSGAQDYGYTF. CDR3 DNA sequence: TGTGCCAGCAGATCGGGGGCGCAGGACTATGGCTACACCTTC.

This sequence joins TRBV7-3 and TRBJ2-1; no clear D. The CDR3 length is 15 residues. The V end was cut by 3 bases, the J end by 1 base, with 10 bases between. Germline V CDR1 and CDR2: SGHTA, FQGTGA. In DNA form, the CDR3 reads TGTGCCAGCAGCTTTGATCGGGCGTCCTACAATGAGCAGTTCTTC. As protein: CASSFDRASYNEQFF.

The chain is built from TRBV7-9 and TRBJ1-1, with D possibly being TRBD1 (6 bases). This CDR3 is 16 amino acids long. In germline, CDR1 is SEHNR, CDR2 FQNEAQ (reference sequence). V was shortened by 1 base and J by 1 base, with 13 bases between the two germline ends. The CDR3 DNA is TGTGCCAGCAGCTTAGACACAGGGACGGCGAACACTGAAGCTTTCTTT. The encoded protein is CASSLDTGTANTEAFF.

This chain connects TRBV29-1 to TRBJ1-1, with D possibly matching TRBD1 (5 bases). The V and J ends lost 1 base and 4 bases respectively, with 13 bases between them. CDR3 length: 14 amino acids. Germline CDR1 reads SQVTM; CDR2 reads ANQGSEA. The CDR3 region is CSVEGFLRGTEAFF. The DNA for the CDR3 is TGCAGCGTTGAAGGCTTTTTAAGGGGCACTGAAGCTTTCTTT.